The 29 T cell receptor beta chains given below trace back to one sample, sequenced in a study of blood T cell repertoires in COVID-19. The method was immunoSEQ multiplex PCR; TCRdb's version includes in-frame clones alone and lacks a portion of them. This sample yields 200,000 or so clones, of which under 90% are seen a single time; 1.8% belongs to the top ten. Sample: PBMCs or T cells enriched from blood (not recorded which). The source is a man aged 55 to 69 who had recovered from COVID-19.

CDR3 amino acids: CAISLQGNTEAFF. The CDR3 DNA is TGTGCCATCAGTTTACAGGGGAACACTGAAGCTTTCTTT. This rearrangement joins TRBV10-3 to TRBJ1-1; tentatively, D is TRBD1 (6 bases). The CDR3 runs 13 residues. Germline assignment: CDR1 ENHRY and CDR2 SYGVKD. The ends were cut back, 5 bases at V and 1 base at J, with 8 bases in the middle.

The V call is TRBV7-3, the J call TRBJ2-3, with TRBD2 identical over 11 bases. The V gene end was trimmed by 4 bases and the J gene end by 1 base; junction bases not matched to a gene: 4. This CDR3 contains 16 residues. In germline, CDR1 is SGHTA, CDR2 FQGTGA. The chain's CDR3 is CASSSTSGKGTDTQYF. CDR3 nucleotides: TGTGCCAGCAGCTCGACTAGCGGGAAGGGCACAGATACGCAGTATTTT.

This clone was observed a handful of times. In nucleotides, the CDR3 is TGTGCCAGCAGCTTGGGACAGACGTCTGGAAACACCATATATTTT. This gives the protein CASSLGQTSGNTIYF. This sequence joins TRBV5-8 and TRBJ1-3, with D tentatively TRBD1 (5 bases). The CDR3 is 15 residues long. The germline CDR1 and CDR2 sequences are SGHTS and YDEGEE. With 0 bases removed from V and 1 base from J, the gap between germline ends came to 8 bases.

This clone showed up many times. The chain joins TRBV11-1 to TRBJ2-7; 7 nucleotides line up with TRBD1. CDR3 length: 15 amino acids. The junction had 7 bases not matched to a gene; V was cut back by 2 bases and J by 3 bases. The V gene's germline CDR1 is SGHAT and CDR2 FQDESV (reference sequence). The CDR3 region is CASSLIRTGSYEQYF. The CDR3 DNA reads TGTGCCAGCAGCTTAATTCGGACAGGAAGCTACGAGCAGTACTTC.

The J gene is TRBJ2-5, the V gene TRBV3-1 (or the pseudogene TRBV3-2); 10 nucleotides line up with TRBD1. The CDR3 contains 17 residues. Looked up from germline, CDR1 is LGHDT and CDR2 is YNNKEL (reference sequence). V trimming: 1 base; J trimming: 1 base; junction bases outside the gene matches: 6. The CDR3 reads CASSQVRGQGPQETQYF. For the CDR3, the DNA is TGTGCCAGCAGCCAAGTAAGGGGACAGGGGCCCCAAGAGACCCAGTACTTC.

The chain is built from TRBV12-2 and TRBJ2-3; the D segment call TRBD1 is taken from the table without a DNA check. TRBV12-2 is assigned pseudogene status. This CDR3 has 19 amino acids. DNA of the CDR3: TGTGCAAGTCGCTTAGGAGGGGGACAGGGGTCAGCTAGCACAGATACGCAGTATTTT. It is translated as CASRLGGGQGSASTDTQYF.

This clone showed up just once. The CDR3 bases are TGCAGCGTGGGGACAGGAGGAGAAGCTTTCTTT. It yields the protein CSVGTGGEAFF. V usage is TRBV29-1 and J usage is TRBJ1-1, with TRBD1 identical over 8 bases. This CDR3 has 11 amino acids. V lost 6 bases, J lost 8 bases, and 5 bases stayed unmatched. CDR1 and CDR2 from the germline V gene are SQVTM and ANQGSEA.

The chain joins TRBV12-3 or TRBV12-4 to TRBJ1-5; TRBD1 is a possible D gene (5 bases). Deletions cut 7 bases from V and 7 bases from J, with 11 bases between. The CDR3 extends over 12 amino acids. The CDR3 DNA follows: TGTGCCAGCACAGCGACAGCGCAGCCCCAGCATTTT. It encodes CASTATAQPQHF.

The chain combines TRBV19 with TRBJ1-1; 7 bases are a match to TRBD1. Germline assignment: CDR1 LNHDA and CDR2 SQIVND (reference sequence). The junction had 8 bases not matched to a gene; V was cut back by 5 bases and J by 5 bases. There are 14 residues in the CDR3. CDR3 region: CASSLRQGRTEAFF. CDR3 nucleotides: TGTGCCAGTAGTCTCCGACAGGGACGGACTGAAGCTTTCTTT.

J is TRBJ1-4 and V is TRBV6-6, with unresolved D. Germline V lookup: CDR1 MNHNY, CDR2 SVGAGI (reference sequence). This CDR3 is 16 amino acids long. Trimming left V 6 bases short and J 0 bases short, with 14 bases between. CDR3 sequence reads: CASSPTLTATNEKLFF. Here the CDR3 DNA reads TGTGCCAGCAGCCCGACACTTACTGCAACTAATGAAAAACTGTTTTTT.

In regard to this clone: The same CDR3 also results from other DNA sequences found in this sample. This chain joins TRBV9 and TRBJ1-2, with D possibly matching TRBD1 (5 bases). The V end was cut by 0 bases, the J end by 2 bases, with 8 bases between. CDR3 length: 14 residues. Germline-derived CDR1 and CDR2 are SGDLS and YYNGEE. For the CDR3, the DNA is TGTGCCAGCAGCGTAGGGTCAGGGAACTATGGCTACACCTTC. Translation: CASSVGSGNYGYTF.

CDR3 DNA sequence: TGTGCCAGCAGCGCCGGGACAAATCTCTATGGCTACACCTTC. Translating gives CASSAGTNLYGYTF. The chain combines TRBV6-5 with TRBJ1-2; TRBD1 might be the D (6 bases). Looked up from germline, CDR1 is MNHEY and CDR2 is SVGAGI. The CDR3 is made up of 14 amino acids. Trimming stripped 6 bases from V and 4 bases from J, with 15 bases between.

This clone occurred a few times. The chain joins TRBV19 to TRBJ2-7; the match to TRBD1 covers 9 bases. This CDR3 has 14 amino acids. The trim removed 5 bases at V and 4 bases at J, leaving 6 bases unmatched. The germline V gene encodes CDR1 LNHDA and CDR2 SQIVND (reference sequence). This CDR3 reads CASSASGTGYEQYF. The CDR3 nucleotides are TGTGCCAGTAGTGCCTCCGGGACAGGGTACGAGCAGTACTTC. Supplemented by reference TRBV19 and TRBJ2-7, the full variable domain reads DGGITQSPKYLFRKEGQNVTLSCEQNLNHDAMYWYRQDPGQGLRLIYYSQIVNDFQKGDIAEGYSVSREKKESFPLTVTSAQKNPTAFYLCASSASGTGYEQYFGPGTRLTVT.

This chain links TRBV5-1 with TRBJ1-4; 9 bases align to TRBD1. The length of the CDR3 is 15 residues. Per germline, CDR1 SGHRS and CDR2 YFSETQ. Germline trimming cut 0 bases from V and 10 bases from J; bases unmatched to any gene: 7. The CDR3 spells CASSLDGTGSGKLFF. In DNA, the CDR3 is TGCGCCAGCAGCTTGGATGGGACAGGGAGCGGAAAACTGTTTTTT.

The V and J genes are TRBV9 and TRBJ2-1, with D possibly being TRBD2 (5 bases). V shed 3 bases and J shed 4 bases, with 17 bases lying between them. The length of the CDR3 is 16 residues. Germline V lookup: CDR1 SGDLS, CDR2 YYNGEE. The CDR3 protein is CASSAQEGLGYNEQFF. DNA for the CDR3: TGTGCCAGCAGCGCGCAGGAAGGACTGGGGTACAATGAGCAGTTCTTC.

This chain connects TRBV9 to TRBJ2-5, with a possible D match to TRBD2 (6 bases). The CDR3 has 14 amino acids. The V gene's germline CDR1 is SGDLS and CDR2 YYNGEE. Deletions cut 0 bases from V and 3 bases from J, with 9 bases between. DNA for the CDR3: TGTGCCAGCAGCGTAGATTGGGGGGAAGAGACCCAGTACTTC. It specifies CASSVDWGEETQYF.

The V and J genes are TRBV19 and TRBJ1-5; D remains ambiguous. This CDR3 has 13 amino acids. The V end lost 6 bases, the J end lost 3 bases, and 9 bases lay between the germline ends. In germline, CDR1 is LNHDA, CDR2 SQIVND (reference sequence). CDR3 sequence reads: CASRTDFNQPQHF. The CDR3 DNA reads TGTGCCAGTAGGACGGACTTCAATCAGCCCCAGCATTTT.

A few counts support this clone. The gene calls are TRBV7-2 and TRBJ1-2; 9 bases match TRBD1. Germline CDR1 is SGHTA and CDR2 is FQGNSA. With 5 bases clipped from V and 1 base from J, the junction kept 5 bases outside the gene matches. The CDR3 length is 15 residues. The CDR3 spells CASSMKTGGNYGYTF. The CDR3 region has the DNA TGTGCCAGCAGCATGAAGACAGGGGGTAACTATGGCTACACCTTC.

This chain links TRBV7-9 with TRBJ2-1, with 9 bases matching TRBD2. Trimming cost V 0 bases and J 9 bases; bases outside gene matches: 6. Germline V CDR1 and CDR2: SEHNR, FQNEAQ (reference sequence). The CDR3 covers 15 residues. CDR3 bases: TGTGCCAGCAGCTTAGCGACTAGCGGAAGACTTGAGCAGTTCTTC. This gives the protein CASSLATSGRLEQFF. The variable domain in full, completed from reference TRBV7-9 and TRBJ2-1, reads DTGVSQNPRHKITKRGQNVTFRCDPISEHNRLYWYRQTLGQGPEFLTYFQNEAQLEKSRLLSDRFSAERPKGSFSTLEIQRTEQGDSAMYLCASSLATSGRLEQFFGPGTRLTVL.

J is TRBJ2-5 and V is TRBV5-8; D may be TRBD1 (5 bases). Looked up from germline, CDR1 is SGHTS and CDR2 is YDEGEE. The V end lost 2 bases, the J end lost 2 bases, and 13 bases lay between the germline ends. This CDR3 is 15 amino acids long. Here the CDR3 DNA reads TGTGCCAGCAGCTTTGGTTTGGGGCAGCAAGAGACCCAGTACTTC. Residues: CASSFGLGQQETQYF.

The CDR3 nucleotides are TGTGCCTGGAGTGTGGCGGGGAATCAGCCCCAGCATTTT. Protein product: CAWSVAGNQPQHF. This rearrangement joins TRBV30 to TRBJ1-5; D ambiguous. Looked up from germline, CDR1 is GTSNPN and CDR2 is SVGIG (reference sequence). This CDR3 comprises 13 residues. V dropped 0 bases and J dropped 4 bases, with 7 bases sitting between them.

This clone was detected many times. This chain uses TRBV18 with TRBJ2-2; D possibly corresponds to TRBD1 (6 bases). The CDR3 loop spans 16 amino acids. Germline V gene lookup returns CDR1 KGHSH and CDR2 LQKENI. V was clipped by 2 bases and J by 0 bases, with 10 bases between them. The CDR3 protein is CASSPSGGANTGELFF. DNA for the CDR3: TGTGCCAGCTCACCAAGTGGGGGCGCGAACACCGGGGAGCTGTTTTTT.

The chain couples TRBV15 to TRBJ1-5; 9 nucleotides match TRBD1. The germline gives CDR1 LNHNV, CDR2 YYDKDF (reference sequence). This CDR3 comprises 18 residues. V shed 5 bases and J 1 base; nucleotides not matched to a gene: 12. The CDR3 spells CATSLWTGVLGSNQPQHF. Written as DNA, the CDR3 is TGTGCCACCAGCCTTTGGACAGGGGTATTGGGAAGCAATCAGCCCCAGCATTTT.

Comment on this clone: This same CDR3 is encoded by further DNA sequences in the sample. The CDR3 loop is CASSQGTSGGAGTGELFF. In DNA form, the CDR3 reads TGTGCCAGCAGCCAAGGGACTAGCGGGGGGGCCGGCACCGGGGAGCTGTTTTTT. The rearrangement links TRBV4-2 to TRBJ2-2, with 15 bases that match TRBD2. The CDR3 contains 18 residues. With V trimmed by 1 base and J by 4 bases, 4 bases remained unmatched. CDR1 and CDR2 (germline): LGHNA, YNFKEQ.

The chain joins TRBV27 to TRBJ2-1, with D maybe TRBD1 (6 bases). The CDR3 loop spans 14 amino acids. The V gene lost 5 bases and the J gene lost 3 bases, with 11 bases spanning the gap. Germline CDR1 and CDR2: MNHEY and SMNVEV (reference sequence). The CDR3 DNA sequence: TGTGCCAGCAGTCCACAGGGTGGCTACAATGAGCAGTTCTTC. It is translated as CASSPQGGYNEQFF.

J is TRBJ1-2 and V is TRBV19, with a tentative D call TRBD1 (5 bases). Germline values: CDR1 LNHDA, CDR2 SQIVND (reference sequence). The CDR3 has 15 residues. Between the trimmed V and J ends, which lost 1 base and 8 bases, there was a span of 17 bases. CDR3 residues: CASSIGQWGSRGYTF. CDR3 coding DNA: TGTGCCAGTAGTATAGGTCAGTGGGGCTCGAGAGGCTACACCTTC. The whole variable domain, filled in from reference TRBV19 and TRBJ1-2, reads DGGITQSPKYLFRKEGQNVTLSCEQNLNHDAMYWYRQDPGQGLRLIYYSQIVNDFQKGDIAEGYSVSREKKESFPLTVTSAQKNPTAFYLCASSIGQWGSRGYTFGSGTRLTVV.

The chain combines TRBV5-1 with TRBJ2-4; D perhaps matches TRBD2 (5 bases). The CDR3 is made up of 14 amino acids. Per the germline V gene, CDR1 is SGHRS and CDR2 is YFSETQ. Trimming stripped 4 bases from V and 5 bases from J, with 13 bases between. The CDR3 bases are TGCGCCAGCAGCCTACGGTTGGAGGAAAACATTCAGTACTTC. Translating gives CASSLRLEENIQYF.

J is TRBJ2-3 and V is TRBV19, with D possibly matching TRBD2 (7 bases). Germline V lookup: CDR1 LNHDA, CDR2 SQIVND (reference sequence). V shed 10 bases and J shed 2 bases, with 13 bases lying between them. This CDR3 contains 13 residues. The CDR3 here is CAIRGGPTDTQYF. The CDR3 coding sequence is TGTGCCATTAGGGGGGGGCCCACAGATACGCAGTATTTT.

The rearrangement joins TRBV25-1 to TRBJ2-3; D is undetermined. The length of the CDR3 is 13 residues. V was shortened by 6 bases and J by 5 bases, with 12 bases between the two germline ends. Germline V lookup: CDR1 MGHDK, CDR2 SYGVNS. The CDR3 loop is CASRQAGLDTQYF. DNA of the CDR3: TGTGCCAGCAGGCAGGCCGGCCTAGATACGCAGTATTTT.